The 29 T cell receptor beta chains below come from one sample, sequenced in a study of Ad26.COV2.S vaccination and SARS-CoV-2 variants. The method was immunoSEQ multiplex PCR; TCRdb's version includes in-frame clones alone and lacks a portion of them. This table holds approximately 340,000 clones, under 95% found once. The input for sequencing was peripheral blood, taken after recovery from COVID-19. The receptors derive from a human donor who had recovered from COVID-19.

The chain recombines TRBV20-1 with TRBJ2-5; D may be TRBD1 (6 bases). The CDR3 totals 14 residues. V was shortened by 3 bases and J by 2 bases, with 13 bases between the two germline ends. CDR1 is DFQATT, CDR2 SNEGSKA, per germline (reference sequence). The CDR3 is CSASNGRGQETQYF. In nucleotides, the CDR3 is TGCAGTGCTAGTAACGGCAGGGGACAAGAGACCCAGTACTTC.

The gene calls are TRBV9 and TRBJ1-1, with TRBD1 as a possible D gene (6 bases). This CDR3 has 13 amino acids. Trimming removed 7 bases at V and 4 bases at J, with 14 bases between. Germline values: CDR1 SGDLS, CDR2 YYNGEE. This chain's CDR3 is CASGHRVGTEAFF. The CDR3 bases are TGTGCCAGCGGTCACAGGGTCGGCACTGAAGCTTTCTTT. The full variable domain, its missing parts supplied by reference TRBV9 and TRBJ1-1, is DSGVTQTPKHLITATGQRVTLRCSPRSGDLSVYWYQQSLDQGLQFLIQYYNGEERAKGNILERFSAQQFPDLHSELNLSSLELGDSALYFCASGHRVGTEAFFGQGTRLTVV.

This clone was seen just once. The V gene is TRBV20-1, the J gene TRBJ2-1; the D gene is possibly TRBD1 (5 bases). The length of the CDR3 is 13 residues. Trimming pared 3 bases from V and 0 bases from J, leaving 6 bases between. In germline, CDR1 is DFQATT, CDR2 SNEGSKA (reference sequence). Written as DNA, the CDR3 is TGCAGTGCTAGTCAGGGCTCCTACAATGAGCAGTTCTTC. Protein product: CSASQGSYNEQFF.

This clone was counted a few times. The chain combines TRBV5-4 with TRBJ1-3, with TRBD1 as a possible D gene (6 bases). The CDR3 covers 16 residues. Between the trimmed V and J ends, which lost 2 bases and 0 bases, there was a span of 12 bases. CDR1 is SGHNT, CDR2 YYREEE, per germline (reference sequence). The CDR3 loop is CASSFPGERSGNTIYF. Written as DNA, the CDR3 is TGTGCCAGCAGCTTTCCAGGGGAGCGCTCTGGAAACACCATATATTTT.

The CDR3 DNA follows: TGTGCCAGCAGTAGCTACTTAGGGAGCGACTATGGCTACACCTTC. Encoded protein: CASSSYLGSDYGYTF. The J gene is TRBJ1-2, the V gene TRBV6-5; D gene uncertain. CDR1 MNHEY and CDR2 SVGAGI come from the germline V gene. Trimming took off 5 bases at V and 3 bases at J, with 16 bases between the two ends. This CDR3 has 15 amino acids.

The chain links TRBV28 to TRBJ2-1, with D uncertain. CDR3 length equals 15 residues. Germline CDR1 and CDR2: MDHEN and SYDVKM. With 8 bases removed from V and 0 bases from J, the gap between germline ends came to 14 bases. Here the CDR3 reads CASLGPASSYNEQFF. The DNA of the CDR3 is TGTGCCAGCCTCGGGCCGGCGAGCTCCTACAATGAGCAGTTCTTC. The complete variable domain, with remaining parts taken from reference TRBV28 and TRBJ2-1, reads DVKVTQSSRYLVKRTGEKVFLECVQDMDHENMFWYRQDPGLGLRLIYFSYDVKMKEKGDIPEGYSVSREKKERFSLILESASTNQTSMYLCASLGPASSYNEQFFGPGTRLTVL.

The V call is TRBV9, the J call TRBJ2-3; D remains unclear. Germline V CDR1 and CDR2: SGDLS, YYNGEE. The length of the CDR3 is 13 residues. Trimming stripped 0 bases from V and 2 bases from J, with 4 bases between. The CDR3 protein is CASSVVFTDTQYF. CDR3 DNA sequence: TGTGCCAGCAGCGTAGTCTTCACAGATACGCAGTATTTT.

The chain links TRBV7-2 to TRBJ2-1; D gene unclear. This CDR3 has 12 residues. Trimming took 2 bases from V and 6 from J, leaving 5 bases between them. Germline V CDR1 and CDR2: SGHTA, FQGNSA. CDR3 in amino acids: CASSLKPNEQFF. The CDR3 DNA reads TGTGCCAGCAGCTTAAAACCCAATGAGCAGTTCTTC.

The gene calls are TRBV7-2 and TRBJ1-5; the D is unclear. This CDR3 comprises 15 residues. Between the trimmed V and J ends, which lost 1 base and 0 bases, there was a span of 7 bases. The germline V gene encodes CDR1 SGHTA and CDR2 FQGNSA. CDR3 amino acids: CASSLVQGSNQPQHF. In DNA form, the CDR3 reads TGTGCCAGCAGCTTAGTCCAAGGTAGCAATCAGCCCCAGCATTTT.

This clone was picked up a small number of times. This chain joins TRBV2 and TRBJ1-2; TRBD1 is a possible D gene (6 bases). The CDR3 runs to 13 residues. Germline CDR1 SNHLY, CDR2 FYNNEI. Trimming cost V 6 bases and J 0 bases, with 8 bases left between them. CDR3 nucleotides: TGTGCCAGCAGGCGGGGGCCTAACTATGGCTACACCTTC. Translating gives CASRRGPNYGYTF.

The V call is TRBV11-3, the J call TRBJ2-3, with D perhaps matching TRBD1 (6 bases). Trimming pared 5 bases from V and 0 bases from J, leaving 15 bases between. Per the germline V gene, CDR1 is SGHNT and CDR2 is YENEEA. The CDR3 length is 16 residues. CDR3 DNA: TGTGCCAGCAGCCAGGGGTCAGGGATGAGCACAGATACGCAGTATTTT. Protein product: CASSQGSGMSTDTQYF.

The V gene is TRBV5-1, the J gene TRBJ1-1; weak D call: TRBD1 (6 bases). Per the germline V gene, CDR1 is SGHRS and CDR2 is YFSETQ. The CDR3 extends over 13 amino acids. V dropped 4 bases and J dropped 5 bases, with 12 bases sitting between them. The CDR3 loop is CASSLGGETEAFF. Written as DNA, the CDR3 is TGCGCCAGCAGCCTTGGGGGCGAGACTGAAGCTTTCTTT.

The chain combines TRBV12-3 or TRBV12-4 with TRBJ2-4; possible D gene TRBD2, 5 bases. V lost 7 bases and J 3 bases, leaving 10 bases between the germline ends. The CDR3 length is 13 residues. The CDR3 loop is CASTGDNKNIQYF. Here the CDR3 DNA reads TGTGCCAGCACCGGGGATAACAAAAACATTCAGTACTTC.

A word on this clone: Other DNA sequences in this specimen translate into the identical CDR3. The chain carries TRBV18 and TRBJ1-5; a possible D gene is TRBD1 (6 bases). With 1 base removed from V and 5 bases from J, the gap between germline ends came to 6 bases. Germline CDR1 is KGHSH and CDR2 is LQKENI. The CDR3 is 13 residues long. The CDR3 DNA sequence: TGTGCCAGCTCACCACGACAGGATCAGCCCCAGCATTTT. Translation gives CASSPRQDQPQHF.

This rearrangement joins TRBV10-1 to TRBJ1-5; D may be TRBD1 (5 bases). The CDR3 covers 20 residues. The germline V and J ends were trimmed by 2 bases and 3 bases, with 26 bases remaining between them. From germline, CDR1 is WNHNN and CDR2 SYGVQD (reference sequence). The CDR3 nucleotides read TGCGCCAGCAGTGAGGGGGGGAGAACGACAGATCTCTATATCAATCAGCCCCAGCATTTT. Protein sequence: CASSEGGRTTDLYINQPQHF.

The rearrangement joins TRBV27 to TRBJ1-1; 8 nucleotides match TRBD1. Unmatched junction bases numbered 7, after V lost 7 bases and J lost 0 bases. This CDR3 has 15 residues. Per the germline V gene, CDR1 is MNHEY and CDR2 is SMNVEV (reference sequence). In DNA form, the CDR3 reads TGTGCCAGCACCACAGGGGGACCAATGAACACTGAAGCTTTCTTT. This codes for CASTTGGPMNTEAFF.

The J gene is TRBJ1-4, the V gene TRBV19; possibly TRBD1 for D (6 bases). The CDR3 is made up of 18 amino acids. Trimming left V 6 bases short and J 5 bases short, with 25 bases between. Germline CDR1 LNHDA, CDR2 SQIVND (reference sequence). The CDR3 loop reads CASSPWGGQDRDNEKLFF. CDR3 sequence (DNA): TGTGCCAGTAGCCCTTGGGGGGGCCAGGATCGAGACAATGAAAAACTGTTTTTT.

Remarks on this clone: The same CDR3 also results from other DNA sequences found in this sample. The genes are TRBV6-5 and TRBJ1-6, with D unresolved. This CDR3 has 15 residues. CDR1 is MNHEY, CDR2 SVGAGI, per germline. Between the trimmed V and J ends, which lost 0 bases and 4 bases, there was a span of 7 bases. The CDR3 loop is CASSYSSGYNSPLHF. CDR3 DNA: TGTGCCAGCAGTTACTCGAGTGGATATAATTCACCCCTCCACTTT.

This clone was seen a handful of times. The chain uses TRBV9 and TRBJ2-3; 11 positions agree with TRBD2. The germline V gene has CDR1 SGDLS and CDR2 YYNGEE. J was trimmed by 0 bases and V by 3 bases; bases with no gene match: 6. There are 17 residues in the CDR3. Here the CDR3 DNA reads TGTGCCAGCAGCGGTAGCGGGGGGGCCTATAGCACAGATACGCAGTATTTT. Residues: CASSGSGGAYSTDTQYF.

In regard to this clone: The identical CDR3 is also encoded by other nucleotide sequences in the sample. The chain employs TRBV19 and TRBJ2-7, with D tentatively TRBD1 (5 bases). This CDR3 has 14 amino acids. Trimming took 3 bases from V and 4 from J, leaving 13 bases between them. Germline lookup yields CDR1 LNHDA and CDR2 SQIVND (reference sequence). The CDR3: CASSIVARDYEQYF. Here the CDR3 DNA reads TGTGCCAGTAGTATCGTGGCCAGGGATTACGAGCAGTACTTC.

The chain has TRBV9 and TRBJ2-3, with D perhaps being TRBD1 or TRBD2 (6 bases each). Germline V gene data show CDR1 as SGDLS and CDR2 as YYNGEE. CDR3 length: 14 residues. The V end was cut by 3 bases, the J end by 5 bases, with 13 bases between. This CDR3 is CASSGGAAEDTQYF. The CDR3 region has the DNA TGTGCCAGCAGCGGGGGGGCCGCGGAAGATACGCAGTATTTT. The whole variable domain, filled in from reference TRBV9 and TRBJ2-3, reads DSGVTQTPKHLITATGQRVTLRCSPRSGDLSVYWYQQSLDQGLQFLIQYYNGEERAKGNILERFSAQQFPDLHSELNLSSLELGDSALYFCASSGGAAEDTQYFGPGTRLTVL.

This chain connects TRBV5-1 to TRBJ1-2; D not resolved. This CDR3 contains 16 residues. CDR1 and CDR2 (germline): SGHRS, YFSETQ. V shed 2 bases and J shed 3 bases, with 17 bases lying between them. This CDR3 reads CASSLLGPELDYGYTF. For the CDR3, the DNA is TGCGCCAGCAGCTTACTTGGTCCAGAACTAGACTATGGCTACACCTTC.

This chain links TRBV11-2 with TRBJ2-1; D uncertain. The V gene lost 3 bases and the J gene lost 8 bases, with 5 bases spanning the gap. The germline gives CDR1 SGHAT, CDR2 FQNNGV. The CDR3 is 11 amino acids. CDR3 protein: CASSFLDEQFF. CDR3 sequence (DNA): TGTGCCAGCAGCTTTCTGGATGAGCAGTTCTTC.

This chain links TRBV19 with TRBJ2-5; the D is unclear. Germline CDR1 and CDR2: LNHDA and SQIVND (reference sequence). The CDR3 consists of 16 residues. Trimming stripped 2 bases from V and 1 base from J, with 14 bases between. The CDR3: CASSIRSTGPQETQYF. DNA of the CDR3: TGTGCCAGTAGTATAAGATCGACGGGCCCCCAAGAGACCCAGTACTTC.

V usage is TRBV7-9 and J usage is TRBJ1-4; unclear D gene. In germline, CDR1 is SEHNR, CDR2 FQNEAQ (reference sequence). The CDR3 has 14 amino acids. Trimming cost V 7 bases and J 7 bases, with 16 bases left between them. The CDR3 region is CASIEDSVGEKLFF. CDR3 nucleotide sequence: TGTGCCAGCATCGAAGACTCGGTGGGTGAAAAACTGTTTTTT.

The chain couples TRBV5-4 to TRBJ2-3; the match to TRBD2 covers 15 bases. The germline CDR1 and CDR2 sequences are SGHNT and YYREEE (reference sequence). Germline trimming cut 4 bases from V and 6 bases from J; bases unmatched to any gene: 9. CDR3 length: 17 amino acids. The CDR3: CASSRGLAGGRGDTQYF. Written as DNA, the CDR3 is TGTGCCAGCAGCAGGGGACTAGCGGGGGGCCGGGGGGATACGCAGTATTTT.

This sequence joins TRBV27 and TRBJ1-2; 7 bases line up with TRBD1. Trimming removed 6 bases from V and 3 bases from J; junction bases left unmatched: 4. CDR3 length equals 13 residues. Germline CDR1 is MNHEY and CDR2 is SMNVEV (reference sequence). The CDR3, as DNA: TGTGCCAGCAGCCAAACAGGGGACTATGGCTACACCTTC. Its translation: CASSQTGDYGYTF.

The rearrangement uses TRBV7-9 and TRBJ1-1, with D possibly being TRBD1 (6 bases). This CDR3 has 14 amino acids. Germline-derived CDR1 and CDR2 are SEHNR and FQNEAQ (reference sequence). V lost 3 bases to trimming and J lost 4 bases, with 12 bases between them. This chain's CDR3 is CASSLNGGGTEAFF. In nucleotides, the CDR3 is TGTGCCAGCAGCTTGAACGGGGGCGGCACTGAAGCTTTCTTT.

This clone showed up just once. The chain has TRBV11-2 and TRBJ1-3; D ambiguous. The CDR3 has 17 residues. Trimming removed 0 bases at V and 2 bases at J, with 14 bases between. Looked up from germline, CDR1 is SGHAT and CDR2 is FQNNGV. CDR3 DNA sequence: TGTGCCAGCAGCTTAGATGTCGCGGATTTGGCTGGAAACACCATATATTTT. Residues: CASSLDVADLAGNTIYF. The full variable domain, completed using reference TRBV11-2 and TRBJ1-3, is EAGVAQSPRYKIIEKRQSVAFWCNPISGHATLYWYQQILGQGPKLLIQFQNNGVVDDSQLPKDRFSAERLKGVDSTLKIQPAKLEDSAVYLCASSLDVADLAGNTIYFGEGSWLTVV.